A single sample gave rise to the 18 T cell receptor beta chains below, sequenced in a study of a mutant IDH1 vaccine in newly diagnosed glioma. Repertoires were generated with immunoSEQ multiplex PCR, while TCRdb's copy carries only in-frame clones and drops some. The repertoire includes tens of thousands of clones, less than 85% of them detected once, and over 4.5% sits in the top ten. These receptors are not linked to any known antigen. Time point indicated: week 47, end of study. Doses of 300 ug of mutant IDH1 20-mer peptide were given with topical imiquimod. Sequences were derived from PBMCs, sampled from a glioma patient whose treatment included an IDH1 peptide vaccine. These receptors all stem from a woman aged 40 to 50 with glioma. Some clones in this sample may be carry-over from other donors' samples.

This sequence joins TRBV5-1 and TRBJ2-5; D unresolved. CDR3 size: 11 residues. Germline CDR1 is SGHRS and CDR2 is YFSETQ. Deletions cut 1 base from V and 5 bases from J, with 3 bases between. The CDR3 sequence is CASSLLETQYF. CDR3 DNA sequence: TGCGCCAGCAGCTTGCTGGAGACCCAGTACTTC.

V and J are TRBV30 and TRBJ1-1; no definite D call. V dropped 0 bases and J dropped 7 bases, with 6 bases sitting between them. The length of the CDR3 is 11 residues. Germline loops: CDR1 GTSNPN, CDR2 SVGIG (reference sequence). CDR3 sequence: CAWSVLGEAFF. In DNA form, the CDR3 reads TGTGCCTGGAGTGTACTCGGTGAAGCTTTCTTT.

The chain joins TRBV2 to TRBJ1-2; TRBD1 might be the D (6 bases). V shed 6 bases and J shed 7 bases, with 15 bases lying between them. Per germline, CDR1 SNHLY and CDR2 FYNNEI. The CDR3 has 13 amino acids. The CDR3 here is CASSANRAVGYTF. For the CDR3, the DNA is TGTGCCAGCAGCGCCAACAGGGCGGTTGGCTACACCTTC.

This chain connects TRBV18 to TRBJ1-4, with 11 bases that match TRBD1. The junction had 7 bases not matched to a gene; V was cut back by 8 bases and J by 8 bases. This CDR3 contains 14 residues. Germline V gives CDR1 KGHSH, CDR2 LQKENI. The CDR3 protein is CASLPGQGGEKLFF. The CDR3 bases are TGTGCCAGCCTGCCGGGACAGGGGGGGGAAAAACTGTTTTTT.

This clone was seen a handful of times. This chain uses TRBV29-1 with TRBJ1-1, with D hard to call. The CDR3 extends over 14 amino acids. V dropped 4 bases and J dropped 4 bases, with 16 bases sitting between them. The germline V gene encodes CDR1 SQVTM and CDR2 ANQGSEA. The CDR3 loop is CSVAFVGSVTEAFF. The DNA of the CDR3 is TGCAGCGTTGCGTTTGTTGGGTCGGTCACTGAAGCTTTCTTT.

On this clone: Other DNA variants within this sample encode the same CDR3. The chain employs TRBV7-9 and TRBJ1-1; possible D gene TRBD1, 6 bases. The CDR3 spans 13 residues. The V and J ends lost 1 base and 3 bases respectively, with 6 bases between them. CDR1 SEHNR and CDR2 FQNEAQ come from the germline V gene (reference sequence). The CDR3 loop reads CASSLEGDTEAFF. Written as DNA, the CDR3 is TGTGCCAGCAGCTTAGAGGGGGACACTGAAGCTTTCTTT.

This sequence joins TRBV19 and TRBJ2-1, with no clear D. Per germline, CDR1 LNHDA and CDR2 SQIVND (reference sequence). Trimming removed 3 bases at V and 6 bases at J, with 15 bases between. The CDR3 consists of 15 residues. CDR3 loop: CASSISPGSINEQFF. The DNA for the CDR3 is TGTGCCAGTAGTATCTCCCCTGGCTCAATCAATGAGCAGTTCTTC.

This rearrangement joins TRBV19 to TRBJ2-7; tentative D call: TRBD2 (5 bases). CDR3 size: 14 residues. V lost 5 bases and J 3 bases, leaving 14 bases between the germline ends. Germline assignment: CDR1 LNHDA and CDR2 SQIVND (reference sequence). The CDR3 DNA is TGTGCCAGTAGTCCGCGGGCGGCGGACTACGAGCAGTACTTC. Protein product: CASSPRAADYEQYF.

The chain is built from TRBV29-1 and TRBJ1-2, with 8 bases matching TRBD1. The trim removed 8 bases at V and 4 bases at J, leaving 9 bases unmatched. The CDR3 has 13 amino acids. In germline, CDR1 is SQVTM, CDR2 ANQGSEA. In nucleotides, the CDR3 is TGCAGCTCACAGGACAGGGTAGGCTATGGCTACACCTTC. This translates into CSSQDRVGYGYTF. Looking up the rest from reference TRBV29-1 and TRBJ1-2 gives the full variable domain: SAVISQKPSRDICQRGTSLTIQCQVDSQVTMMFWYRQQPGQSLTLIATANQGSEATYESGFVIDKFPISRPNLTFSTLTVSNMSPEDSSIYLCSSQDRVGYGYTFGSGTRLTVV.

This clone was counted once. V and J are TRBV11-3 and TRBJ2-7; perhaps TRBD2 as D (5 bases). CDR1 is SGHNT, CDR2 YENEEA, per germline. This CDR3 spans 12 amino acids. The V end lost 5 bases, the J end lost 0 bases, and 5 bases lay between the germline ends. The CDR3 nucleotides are TGTGCCAGCAGCCGGGACTCCTACGAGCAGTACTTC. This translates into CASSRDSYEQYF.

The chain is built from TRBV7-2 and TRBJ2-7; no clear D gene. From germline, CDR1 is SGHTA and CDR2 FQGNSA. Between the trimmed V and J ends, which lost 5 bases and 2 bases, there was a span of 19 bases. The CDR3 length is 16 residues. The DNA for the CDR3 is TGTGCCAGCAGCACCACTTCCATTACAAAGACCTACGAGCAGTACTTC. It codes for CASSTTSITKTYEQYF. The variable domain in full, with the rest retrieved from reference TRBV7-2 and TRBJ2-7, is GAGVSQSPSNKVTEKGKDVELRCDPISGHTALYWYRQSLGQGLEFLIYFQGNSAPDKSGLPSDRFSAERTGGSVSTLTIQRTQQEDSAVYLCASSTTSITKTYEQYFGPGTRLTVT.

V gene TRBV7-9 combines with J gene TRBJ2-3; D is tentatively TRBD1 or TRBD2 (5 bases each). V was trimmed by 8 bases and J by 2 bases, leaving 14 bases between them. The CDR3 is made up of 14 amino acids. Germline V CDR1 and CDR2: SEHNR, FQNEAQ (reference sequence). The CDR3 DNA reads as TGTGCCAGCGGGACCGGGGAGAACACAGATACGCAGTATTTT. Protein sequence: CASGTGENTDTQYF.

Only a few counts were recorded for this clone. The chain joins TRBV18 to TRBJ2-1; the D gene is possibly TRBD2 (6 bases). The CDR3 contains 15 residues. Trimming took off 2 bases at V and 2 bases at J, with 10 bases between the two ends. The germline V gene encodes CDR1 KGHSH and CDR2 LQKENI. CDR3 residues: CASSPGTLTYNEQFF. The DNA of the CDR3 is TGTGCCAGCTCACCAGGGACTCTCACCTACAATGAGCAGTTCTTC.

This clone was seen only once. This chain uses TRBV27 with TRBJ1-1, with D perhaps TRBD1 (5 bases). Germline V gene sequence: CDR1 MNHEY, CDR2 SMNVEV (reference sequence). The CDR3 length is 14 residues. V gave up 0 bases and J gave up 4 bases, with 9 bases separating them. The CDR3 loop reads CASSLSTVGTEAFF. CDR3 coding DNA: TGTGCCAGCAGTTTATCGACAGTTGGCACTGAAGCTTTCTTT.

The rearrangement uses TRBV29-1 and TRBJ1-4, with TRBD1 matching 12 bases. Unmatched junction bases numbered 2, after V lost 6 bases and J lost 0 bases. The germline gives CDR1 SQVTM, CDR2 ANQGSEA. The CDR3 loop spans 15 amino acids. The CDR3 bases are TGCAGCGTAGGGGACAGGGGGCCAACTAATGAAAAACTGTTTTTT. This codes for CSVGDRGPTNEKLFF. The full variable domain, in which reference TRBV29-1 and TRBJ1-4 provide the parts outside the CDR3, is SAVISQKPSRDICQRGTSLTIQCQVDSQVTMMFWYRQQPGQSLTLIATANQGSEATYESGFVIDKFPISRPNLTFSTLTVSNMSPEDSSIYLCSVGDRGPTNEKLFFGSGTQLSVL.

The chain joins TRBV6-5 to TRBJ1-2; unclear D gene. The V gene lost 5 bases and the J gene lost 4 bases, with 11 bases spanning the gap. CDR1 and CDR2 (germline): MNHEY, SVGAGI. There are 13 residues in the CDR3. This CDR3 reads CASSTRGSYGYTF. The DNA for the CDR3 is TGTGCCAGCAGTACCCGAGGGAGCTATGGCTACACCTTC.

The rearrangement uses TRBV25-1 and TRBJ1-6; no definite D call. From germline, CDR1 is MGHDK and CDR2 SYGVNS. The CDR3 sequence is 13 residues long. V lost 2 bases and J lost 7, with 6 bases in between. CDR3 sequence (DNA): TGTGCCAGCAGTGAAACCCGGAATTCACCCCTCCACTTT. It yields the protein CASSETRNSPLHF.

The gene calls are TRBV5-4 and TRBJ2-5, with D perhaps TRBD1 or TRBD2 (7 bases each). Between the trimmed V and J ends, which lost 2 bases and 12 bases, there was a span of 14 bases. CDR1 and CDR2 from the germline V gene are SGHNT and YYREEE (reference sequence). The CDR3 has 12 amino acids. The CDR3 spells CASSFRGGEEYF. Here the CDR3 DNA reads TGTGCCAGCAGCTTCAGGGGGGGCGAGGAGTACTTC.